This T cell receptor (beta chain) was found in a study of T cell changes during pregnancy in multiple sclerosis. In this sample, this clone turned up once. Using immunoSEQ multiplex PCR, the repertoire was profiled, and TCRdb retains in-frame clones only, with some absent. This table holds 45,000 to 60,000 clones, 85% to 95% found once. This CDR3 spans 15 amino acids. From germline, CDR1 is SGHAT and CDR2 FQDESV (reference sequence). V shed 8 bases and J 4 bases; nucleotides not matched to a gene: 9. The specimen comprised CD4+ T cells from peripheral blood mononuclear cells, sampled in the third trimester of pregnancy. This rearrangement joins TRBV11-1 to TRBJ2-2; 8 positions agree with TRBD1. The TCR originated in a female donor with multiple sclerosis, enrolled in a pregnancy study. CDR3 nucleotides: TGTGCCAGCGCCGGGCAGGGGGCTGGCACCGGGGAGCTGTTTTTT. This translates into CASAGQGAGTGELFF.